Each of the 6 T cell receptor beta chains below was sequenced from the same sample in a study of blood T cells in healthy people across ages (dated by TCRdb to between 2014 and 2017). The library came from 5' RACE. For sequencing, an Illumina HiSeq 2500 was employed. A second roughly 6 to 11 cycle PCR used a sample-barcoded 5' primer and a J-beta primer mix. The public reads were quality trimmed at Q25 with fastp and then assembled into clones with MiXCR by TCRdb, keeping productive beta chains. Every distinct CDR3 protein forms one entry, paired with its most common genes and DNA. In this sample the table shows some 690,000 distinct CDR3 sequences, roughly 20% of which occur a single time. The leading ten clones occupy 20% to 25% of the sample. Sequenced sample: blood. Receptors originate from a man between 65 and 85 years old in good health.

The V call is TRBV28, the J call TRBJ2-4, with a possible D match to TRBD1 (6 bases). This CDR3 contains 14 residues. Germline V lookup: CDR1 MDHEN, CDR2 SYDVKM. V lost 6 bases and J 0 bases, leaving 9 bases between the germline ends. The CDR3 is CASRDRLAKNIQYF. The CDR3 DNA is TGTGCCAGCAGGGACAGACTAGCCAAAAACATTCAGTACTTC.

This clonotype was counted between two and nine times. The gene calls are TRBV20-1 and TRBJ2-5, with 16 bases matching TRBD2. After removal of 5 bases from V and 5 bases from J, the junction contained 8 bases not matched to a gene. CDR1 and CDR2 from the germline V gene are DFQATT and SNEGSKA (reference sequence). The CDR3 spans 16 residues. CDR3 loop: CSAPGTSGGAGETQYF. The CDR3 nucleotides read TGCAGTGCTCCCGGGACTAGCGGGGGGGCTGGTGAGACCCAGTACTTC.

The rearrangement joins TRBV4-3 to TRBJ2-1; D is ambiguous. This CDR3 is built from 14 residues. Germline lookup yields CDR1 LGHNA and CDR2 YSLEER. The V and J ends lost 1 base and 8 bases respectively, with 12 bases between them. CDR3 nucleotides: TGCGCCAGCAGCCAAGCCCGAACAGTCTATGAGCAGTTCTTC. This encodes CASSQARTVYEQFF.

The chain combines TRBV6-2 or TRBV6-3 with TRBJ2-7, with D possibly TRBD1 on 6 matching bases. The CDR3 has 15 amino acids. The V and J ends lost 5 bases and 5 bases respectively, with 19 bases between them. CDR1 is MNHEY and CDR2 is SVGEGT in the germline V gene. For the CDR3, the DNA is TGTGCCAGCAGTCACGCGTCCCGGGACATTGACGAGCAGTACTTC. Its protein is CASSHASRDIDEQYF.

A remark on this clonotype: Germline and junction disagree at one end, which may indicate a read error. V usage is TRBV15 and J usage is TRBJ2-3; D is perhaps TRBD2 (7 bases). Germline-derived CDR1 and CDR2 are LNHNV and YYDKDF (reference sequence). The CDR3 loop spans 17 amino acids. The CDR3 nucleotides read TGTGCCACCAGCAGAACCGTTGGGGGGGGCCTTCTGGATACGCAGTCTTTT. Translation gives CATSRTVGGGLLDTQSF.

This rearrangement joins TRBV27 to TRBJ1-4; D might be TRBD1 (5 bases). Germline-derived CDR1 and CDR2 are MNHEY and SMNVEV (reference sequence). The CDR3 length is 18 residues. Trimming took off 6 bases at V and 0 bases at J, with 20 bases between the two ends. The CDR3 sequence is CASSPTSPGEATNEKLFF. CDR3 nucleotide sequence: TGTGCCAGCAGCCCTACCTCCCCGGGGGAGGCAACTAATGAAAAACTGTTTTTT. The full variable domain, with the rest looked up from reference TRBV27 and TRBJ1-4, is EAQVTQNPRYLITVTGKKLTVTCSQNMNHEYMSWYRQDPGLGLRQIYYSMNVEVTDKGDVPEGYKVSRKEKRNFPLILESPSPNQTSLYFCASSPTSPGEATNEKLFFGSGTQLSVL.